A single T cell receptor beta chain is shown here with its context. These data are taken from a study of blood T cell repertoires in COVID-19. The overall study: Samples taken during acute and convalescent COVID-19 were collected in the United States, Italy and Spain. Sources were T cells, B-cell-depleted T cells, or PBMCs; the material itself was cDNA or gDNA.

Authors' data handling: Scientists estimated how many nucleated cells there were by amplifying reference gene primers. Using immunoSEQ multiplex PCR, the repertoire was profiled, and TCRdb retains in-frame clones only, with some absent. The V and J calls and clone size come from that table; D and trimming were worked out from the DNA. The sample carries approximately 140,000 clones, roughly four fifths recorded once. CDR1 and CDR2 (germline): MNHEY, SVGAGI. The CDR3 is 13 residues long. The germline V and J ends were trimmed by 1 base and 2 bases, with 5 bases remaining between them. This clonotype originated in a woman older than 75 in a cohort sampled during active or convalescent COVID-19. The rearrangement uses TRBV6-5 and TRBJ1-2, with unresolved D. The source material was peripheral blood. In DNA, the CDR3 is TGTGCCAGCAGTTACTATAGCAACTATGGCTACACCTTC. Its translation is CASSYYSNYGYTF.